This TCR beta chain comes out of a study of Graves' ophthalmopathy and Graves' hyperthyroidism. Per germline, CDR1 SQVTM and CDR2 ANQGSEA. The CDR3 loop spans 13 amino acids. Trimming took 3 bases from V and 1 from J, leaving 9 bases between them. TCR beta CDR3 amplification used RNA transcripts. RT-PCR with HTBI primers came first, then second-round multiplex PCR. TCRdb independently ran MiXCR on the multiplex PCR reads; one entry per CDR3 protein. The sample includes hundreds of thousands of distinct CDR3 sequences, about 38% of them seen just once. This clonotype has a count of ten or more. This TCR was recovered from an adult man with Graves' ophthalmopathy. Sequences were obtained from peripheral blood. The chain recombines TRBV29-1 with TRBJ1-1; D uncertain. CDR3 loop: CSVEAGKNTEAFF. CDR3 DNA: TGCAGCGTTGAGGCGGGAAAGAACACTGAAGCTTTCTTT.